The clone carrying this T cell receptor (beta chain) was seen a few times. Antigen unknown. The data belong to a study of CD8+CD57+ T cells in acquired aplastic anemia. Looking at the study overall: CD4+ and CD8+ cells, once sorted, gave DNA averaging roughly 3 ug.

All sequencing subjects had displayed CD8+CD57+ cell expansion on flow cytometry. Among the patients, none had received any therapy at the time of blood sampling. Template material for TCR beta VDJ and CDR3 profiling consisted of genomic DNA. TCRdb processed the reads anew with MiXCR; each CDR3 protein has one entry. Counted here are approximately 470,000 distinct CDR3 sequences, 25% to 40% occurring once; the ten biggest clones make up 0.82%. Notes on the study in general: Patients and controls shared 25 to 35 CD8+ CDR3 sequences, highly expressed in patients.

The sequence was collected from a human donor with aplastic anemia. The specimen was sorted CD4+, CD8+, or CD8+CD57+ T cells (not recorded which) from PBMCs.

The CDR3 here is CSAPGSSVDTQYF. CDR3 sequence (DNA): TGCAGTGCCCCGGGGTCTAGCGTAGATACGCAGTATTTT. The genes are TRBV20-1 and TRBJ2-3; weak D call: TRBD2 (6 bases). CDR3 length: 13 residues. Germline CDR1 reads DFQATT; CDR2 reads SNEGSKA (reference sequence). V was trimmed by 6 bases and J by 5 bases, leaving 15 bases between them.